A selection of T cell receptor beta chains follows, all from one sample in a study of Graves' ophthalmopathy and Graves' hyperthyroidism. From the multiplex PCR reads, TCRdb called clonotypes with MiXCR, one entry per CDR3 protein. The sample shows approximately 160,000 distinct CDR3 sequences, just under 40% of them seen only once. Sequenced input: peripheral blood. The receptors here all came from a man younger than 40 with Graves' ophthalmopathy. The CDR3 runs from the conserved cysteine through the conserved F or W. A D gene is named only where the DNA matches it firmly. Expanded clones are given a class, and other clones once, few, many or no size at all.

CDR3 length: 17
clone size: many
D gene: TRBD1
V gene: TRBV30
J gene: TRBJ1-2
CDR3 protein: CAWSLPGQGIPPYGYTF
CDR3 DNA: TGTGCCTGGAGTCTACCGGGACAGGGCATTCCCCCCTATGGCTACACCTTC

CDR3 length: 16
clone size: many
D gene: TRBD1
V gene: TRBV2
J gene: TRBJ2-7
CDR3 protein: CASSGNTGTGVEEQYF
CDR3 DNA: TGTGCCAGCAGTGGAAACACCGGGACAGGGGTTGAGGAGCAGTACTTC

CDR3 length: 16
clone size: .
D gene: .
V gene: TRBV7-2
J gene: TRBJ1-2
CDR3 protein: CASSLRPAGDEYGYTF
CDR3 DNA: TGTGCCAGCAGCTTACGCCCCGCGGGCGACGAATATGGCTACACCTTC

CDR3 length: 13
clone size: many
D gene: .
V gene: TRBV19
J gene: TRBJ2-5
CDR3 protein: CASSIGGQETQYF
CDR3 DNA: TGTGCCAGTAGTATTGGTGGACAAGAGACCCAGTACTTC

CDR3 length: 13
clone size: .
D gene: .
V gene: TRBV7-3
J gene: TRBJ1-1
CDR3 protein: CASSLIGDTEAFF
CDR3 DNA: TGTGCCAGCAGCTTAATCGGGGATACTGAAGCTTTCTTT

CDR3 length: 15
clone size: .
D gene: .
V gene: TRBV6-2/TRBV6-3
J gene: TRBJ1-5
CDR3 protein: CASSYSPIGREPQHF
CDR3 DNA: TGTGCCAGCAGTTACTCACCGATCGGAAGGGAGCCCCAGCATTTT

CDR3 length: 13
clone size: many
D gene: .
V gene: TRBV20-1
J gene: TRBJ1-1
CDR3 protein: CSATRAGTTEAFF
CDR3 DNA: TGCAGTGCTACAAGGGCGGGGACCACTGAAGCTTTCTTT

CDR3 length: 14
clone size: .
D gene: .
V gene: TRBV5-1
J gene: TRBJ2-7
CDR3 protein: CASSFDWGSGEQYF
CDR3 DNA: TGCGCCAGCAGCTTCGATTGGGGGTCGGGCGAGCAGTACTTC

CDR3 length: 15
clone size: many
D gene: TRBD2
V gene: TRBV6-2/TRBV6-3
J gene: TRBJ2-5
CDR3 protein: CASRPGLAGEKTQYF
CDR3 DNA: TGTGCCAGCAGACCAGGACTAGCGGGAGAAAAGACCCAGTACTTC

CDR3 length: 16
clone size: many
D gene: .
V gene: TRBV6-2/TRBV6-3
J gene: TRBJ1-1
CDR3 protein: CASTLLRGQQNTEAFF
CDR3 DNA: TGTGCCAGCACTCTTCTCCGGGGGCAACAAAACACTGAAGCTTTCTTT

CDR3 length: 17
clone size: .
D gene: TRBD1
V gene: TRBV4-1
J gene: TRBJ2-7
CDR3 protein: CASSQGSRDRASYEQYF
CDR3 DNA: TGCGCCAGCAGCCAGGGGAGCCGGGACAGGGCTTCCTACGAGCAGTACTTC

CDR3 length: 16
clone size: .
D gene: .
V gene: TRBV12-5
J gene: TRBJ1-5
CDR3 protein: CASGPNLGGSNQPQHF
CDR3 DNA: TGTGCTAGTGGCCCGAACTTGGGAGGTAGCAATCAGCCCCAGCATTTT

CDR3 length: 15
clone size: .
D gene: .
V gene: TRBV7-2
J gene: TRBJ2-5
CDR3 protein: CASSLFLAEQETQYF
CDR3 DNA: TGTGCCAGCAGCTTATTTCTCGCAGAACAAGAGACCCAGTACTTC

CDR3 length: 16
clone size: .
D gene: TRBD1
V gene: TRBV28
J gene: TRBJ2-5
CDR3 protein: CASRIRDRGRGETQYF
CDR3 DNA: TGTGCCAGCAGGATCCGGGACAGGGGGCGCGGCGAGACCCAGTACTTC

CDR3 length: 13
clone size: .
D gene: .
V gene: TRBV6-1
J gene: TRBJ1-2
CDR3 protein: CASSPDSDTGYTF
CDR3 DNA: TGTGCCAGCAGCCCTGACAGTGACACTGGCTACACCTTC